A selection of T cell receptor beta chains follows, all from one sample in a study of cytomegalovirus exposure and HLA in healthy donors. Clones were read by immunoSEQ multiplex PCR, and TCRdb kept only the in-frame ones, dropping some. The sample lists some 78,000 clones, over 70% occurring once. Source material: PBMCs. These TCRs come from a woman in her fifties or sixties in good health and CMV-seropositive. Each CDR3 is given with its conserved first and last residue. The D gene is left open where the match is weak. Clone size is stated in some rows and not others, as once, few, many or a class when expanded.

size	J	V	D	CDR3	DNA
.	TRBJ2-1	TRBV14	.	CASSQGPHNEQFF	TGTGCCAGCAGCCAGGGGCCCCACAATGAGCAGTTCTTC
once	TRBJ1-3	TRBV18	.	CASSPAGSTGNTIYF	TGTGCCAGCTCACCAGCAGGGTCTACTGGAAACACCATATATTTT
.	TRBJ2-6	TRBV7-9	.	CASSLAGAGRSSGANVLTF	TGTGCCAGCAGCTTAGCTGGGGCAGGGAGGAGCTCTGGGGCCAACGTCCTGACTTTC
.	TRBJ2-5	TRBV30	.	CAWTLNMGGETQYF	TGTGCCTGGACCTTAAACATGGGAGGAGAGACCCAGTACTTC
.	TRBJ2-2	TRBV5-4	.	CASSLYGVTNTGELFF	TGTGCCAGCAGCTTGTACGGGGTCACAAACACCGGGGAGCTGTTTTTT
.	TRBJ1-2	TRBV7-9	TRBD1	CASSLGPRQGNYGYTF	TGTGCCAGCAGCTTAGGTCCCCGACAGGGGAACTATGGCTACACCTTC
few	TRBJ1-6	TRBV6-5	TRBD1	CASKAGGYNSPLHF	TGTGCCAGCAAGGCAGGGGGTTATAATTCACCCCTCCACTTT
.	TRBJ1-2	TRBV4-1	.	CASSQRGTAANYGYTF	TGCGCCAGCAGCCAACGGGGGACTGCTGCTAACTATGGCTACACCTTC
.	TRBJ1-2	TRBV29-1	TRBD1	CSVEDWETGAFYGYTF	TGCAGCGTTGAAGATTGGGAGACAGGGGCCTTCTATGGCTACACCTTC
.	TRBJ1-5	TRBV30	.	CAWSVGDYSNQPQHF	TGTGCCTGGAGTGTTGGAGATTATAGCAATCAGCCCCAGCATTTT
.	TRBJ2-1	TRBV19	.	CASSMGRLYNEQFF	TGTGCCAGTAGTATGGGCAGGCTCTACAATGAGCAGTTCTTC
.	TRBJ1-1	TRBV27	.	CASSLSPRHMNTEAFF	TGTGCCAGCAGTTTATCCCCGCGACATATGAACACTGAAGCTTTCTTT
.	TRBJ1-2	TRBV18	.	CASSPSDYYGYTF	TGTGCCAGCTCCCCAAGCGACTACTATGGCTACACCTTC
.	TRBJ1-3	TRBV5-5	.	CASSFTLRSGNTIYF	TGTGCCAGCAGCTTTACTTTGCGCTCTGGAAACACCATATATTTT
.	TRBJ2-5	TRBV27	.	CASSLTVRQETQYF	TGTGCCAGCAGTTTGACAGTCCGCCAAGAGACCCAGTACTTC
medium-sized	TRBJ2-1	TRBV7-3	.	CASSLGGSHNEQFF	TGTGCCAGCAGCTTAGGGGGGAGTCACAATGAGCAGTTCTTC
.	TRBJ1-1	TRBV5-1	.	CASSLAQGATTEAFF	TGCGCCAGCAGCTTGGCCCAGGGTGCGACCACTGAAGCTTTCTTT
.	TRBJ1-2	TRBV5-1	.	CASSLARTAFNYGYTF	TGCGCCAGCAGCTTGGCCAGGACAGCGTTTAACTATGGCTACACCTTC
.	TRBJ1-2	TRBV19	TRBD1	CASSIGRGHGYTF	TGTGCCAGTAGTATCGGCAGGGGGCATGGCTACACCTTC
once	TRBJ2-4	TRBV7-8	.	CASSLNQGDIQYF	TGTGCCAGCAGCTTAAATCAAGGAGACATTCAGTACTTC
.	TRBJ1-2	TRBV18	.	CASSPGRDNNYGYTF	TGTGCCAGCTCACCAGGGAGGGACAATAACTATGGCTACACCTTC
.	TRBJ2-2	TRBV5-5	TRBD1	CASSPLDRANVGELFF	TGTGCCAGCAGCCCATTAGACAGGGCTAATGTCGGGGAGCTGTTTTTT
.	TRBJ1-1	TRBV7-9	TRBD1	CASSWTGNTEAFF	TGTGCCAGCAGCTGGACAGGGAACACTGAAGCTTTCTTT
.	TRBJ2-4	TRBV6-6	TRBD1	CASSITGAGNIQYF	TGTGCCAGCAGCATTACAGGGGCGGGAAACATTCAGTACTTC
.	TRBJ1-1	TRBV6-1	TRBD1	CAIRDRSNTEAFF	TGTGCCATCCGGGACAGGTCGAACACTGAAGCTTTCTTT
once	TRBJ1-2	TRBV14	TRBD1	CASSLGTGGISYGYTF	TGTGCCAGCAGCCTGGGGACAGGGGGTATATCCTATGGCTACACCTTC
.	TRBJ1-4	TRBV11-2	.	CASSFSQGFNEKLFF	TGTGCCAGCAGCTTTAGTCAGGGGTTTAATGAAAAACTGTTTTTT
few	TRBJ2-3	TRBV7-8	TRBD2	CASSLVGGGAGTDTQYF	TGTGCCAGCAGCTTAGTAGGCGGGGGGGCGGGTACAGATACGCAGTATTTT
many	TRBJ2-2	TRBV5-1	.	CASSLGSTGELFF	TGCGCCAGCAGCTTGGGGAGCACCGGGGAGCTGTTTTTT
.	TRBJ1-1	TRBV6-6	.	CASSYSGGTEAFF	TGTGCCAGCAGTTACTCGGGAGGCACTGAAGCTTTCTTT
few	TRBJ2-6	TRBV7-6	TRBD1	CASSRTGAGANVLTF	TGTGCCAGCAGCCGGACAGGGGCTGGGGCCAACGTCCTGACTTTC
.	TRBJ2-7	TRBV7-6	TRBD1	CASSLENRGAYEQYF	TGTGCCAGCAGTTTAGAGAACAGGGGAGCCTACGAGCAGTACTTC
.	TRBJ2-1	TRBV6-1	TRBD1	CASSEKQGAREQFF	TGTGCCAGCAGTGAAAAACAGGGGGCGCGGGAGCAGTTCTTC
few	TRBJ1-3	TRBV25-1	.	CASSAREKLYF	TGTGCCAGCAGTGCCCGGGAGAAACTATATTTT
.	TRBJ1-6	TRBV11-3	.	CASSSQTAESFYSPLHF	TGTGCCAGCAGCTCCCAGACAGCCGAGTCTTTTTATTCACCCCTCCACTTT
.	TRBJ1-2	TRBV30	.	CAWSRFRELLDYGYTF	TGTGCCTGGAGTCGCTTCCGGGAGCTCCTAGACTATGGCTACACCTTC
few	TRBJ1-1	TRBV7-9	.	CASSLGQYHTEAFF	TGTGCCAGCAGCTTAGGACAGTATCACACTGAAGCTTTCTTT
few	TRBJ2-5	TRBV11-2	.	CASRPSGGQQETQYF	TGTGCCAGCAGACCCTCGGGTGGACAGCAAGAGACCCAGTACTTC
few	TRBJ2-6	TRBV5-1	.	CASSLGTISSGANVLTF	TGCGCCAGCAGCTTGGGTACTATCTCTTCTGGGGCCAACGTCCTGACTTTC
.	TRBJ1-1	TRBV19	.	CASRDWGGSTEAFF	TGTGCCAGTAGGGATTGGGGGGGGAGCACTGAAGCTTTCTTT
.	TRBJ2-7	TRBV9	.	CASSVGAGGSYEQYF	TGTGCCAGCAGCGTAGGTGCAGGGGGGTCCTACGAGCAGTACTTC
.	TRBJ1-2	TRBV18	TRBD1	CASSPPSGQGALYGYTF	TGTGCCAGCTCACCACCGTCAGGACAGGGGGCTCTCTATGGCTACACCTTC
.	TRBJ2-1	TRBV5-4	.	CASSTLAEQFF	TGTGCCAGCAGCACCCTGGCAGAGCAGTTCTTC
.	TRBJ2-3	TRBV9	.	CASGVRVGGSTDTQYF	TGTGCCAGCGGCGTTAGGGTTGGGGGGAGCACAGATACGCAGTATTTT
.	TRBJ2-1	TRBV5-1	TRBD2	CASTAIEAGGGNEQFF	TGCGCCAGCACCGCTATAGAGGCGGGGGGAGGGAATGAGCAGTTCTTC
few	TRBJ2-5	TRBV4-2	.	CASSPLRGASETQYF	TGTGCCAGCAGCCCTCTCCGGGGGGCTAGTGAGACCCAGTACTTC
.	TRBJ1-2	TRBV11-1	.	CASNTREGDAYGYTF	TGTGCCAGCAACACCCGAGAGGGTGACGCCTATGGCTACACCTTC
.	TRBJ2-5	TRBV7-9	.	CASTPGAQQTLQYF	TGTGCCAGCACCCCTGGGGCTCAACAAACACTCCAGTACTTC
.	TRBJ1-6	TRBV27	TRBD1	CASSALQGDRFGSPLHF	TGTGCCAGCAGTGCGCTACAGGGGGATCGATTCGGTTCACCCCTCCACTTT
.	TRBJ2-2	TRBV19	.	CASSPGGNTGELFF	TGTGCCAGTAGCCCCGGGGGGAACACCGGGGAGCTGTTTTTT
once	TRBJ2-3	TRBV5-1	.	CASSFSGITDTQYF	TGCGCCAGCAGCTTCTCAGGGATCACAGATACGCAGTATTTT
.	TRBJ1-1	TRBV5-4	.	CASSLGPGDGTEAFF	TGTGCCAGCAGCTTGGGACCCGGGGATGGGACTGAAGCTTTCTTT
.	TRBJ1-1	TRBV11-3	TRBD1	CASSPHSLSAGQEATEAFF	TGTGCCAGCAGCCCTCATTCCTTATCTGCCGGACAGGAGGCCACTGAAGCTTTCTTT